Sequencing of this T cell receptor (beta chain) was carried out in a study of cytomegalovirus exposure and HLA in healthy donors. Study background: Genotyping of 398 donors showed that over 80% belonged to the Caucasian-associated ancestry cluster.

Trimming at V came to 0 bases and at J to 1 base, leaving 4 bases not matched to a gene. From germline, CDR1 is LGHNA and CDR2 YSLEER. The CDR3 runs to 17 residues. PCR amplification relied on 60 Vbeta primers (plus 13 Jbeta primers). Profiled with immunoSEQ multiplex PCR; TCRdb holds only in-frame clones, not every one. The sample holds tens of thousands of clones, about four fifths seen once. This clone came up a few times. Its matching antigen is unknown. Study-wide points: Among the sequence variants, a highly shared cluster was likely an artifact of sequencing. A reported reduction in N-insertions relative to the 666-donor mean was seen in an Asian-associated ancestry cluster in a later analysis.

Unrecorded immune exposure was likely among donors, who were nominally healthy when sampled. The sequencing sample was made of PBMCs. The chain recombines TRBV4-3 with TRBJ2-2; 8 nucleotides line up with TRBD2. The source is a woman in her 40s in good health and CMV-seronegative. CDR3 region: CASSQDWAGGNTGELFF. CDR3 nucleotides: TGCGCCAGCAGCCAAGATTGGGCGGGGGGGAACACCGGGGAGCTGTTTTTT.